This TCR beta chain was observed in a study of shared clonotypes between healthy human individuals. Overall study results and limits: At large depth, rarefaction still showed sorted-subset sequencing to be incomplete.

In the case of this clone: Its antigen is still unknown.

All donors were healthy HIV-negative adults lacking recent acute infections or vaccinations. The CDR3 runs to 17 residues. Germline CDR1 is SGDLS and CDR2 is YYNGEE. Trimming removed 0 bases from V and 6 bases from J; junction bases left unmatched: 15. At a deep level, the assay was run. Only in-frame clones appear in the TCRdb table, and some are missing; sequencing was by immunoSEQ multiplex PCR. This table holds about 980,000 clones, approximately 80% found once. The receptor comes from a man aged 18 to 29 in good health. Sequences were obtained from memory CD4+ T cells sorted from blood. Described subset: CD45RA-negative fraction. The chain employs TRBV9 and TRBJ2-7, with 7 nucleotides matching TRBD2. The CDR3 loop reads CASSVDGSAGLFLEQYF. The DNA for the CDR3 is TGTGCCAGCAGCGTAGATGGGTCGGCGGGACTATTTCTCGAGCAGTACTTC.